These 32 T cell receptor beta chains were all obtained from the same sample, sequenced in a study of cytomegalovirus exposure and HLA in healthy donors. With 60 Vbeta and 13 Jbeta primers, the PCR was carried out. Measured with immunoSEQ multiplex PCR; TCRdb has only the in-frame clones, and not every one. The table lists some 170,000 clones, about 80% of them singletons. What was sequenced was PBMCs. These receptors were taken from a woman aged 50 to 60 in good health and CMV-seronegative.

The J gene is TRBJ1-4, the V gene TRBV5-1; tentatively, D is TRBD1 (6 bases). Germline values: CDR1 SGHRS, CDR2 YFSETQ. The ends were cut back, 2 bases at V and 7 bases at J, with 12 bases in the middle. This CDR3 is 14 amino acids long. The DNA of the CDR3 is TGCGCCAGCAGCTTAGGGACACCGAGTGAAAAACTGTTTTTT. It encodes CASSLGTPSEKLFF.

This chain joins TRBV9 and TRBJ2-5, with D perhaps TRBD2 (5 bases). V dropped 0 bases and J dropped 5 bases, with 11 bases sitting between them. The CDR3 sequence is 14 residues long. In germline, CDR1 is SGDLS, CDR2 YYNGEE. The CDR3 protein is CASSVDRRDETQYF. The CDR3 DNA sequence: TGTGCCAGCAGCGTAGATCGTCGGGATGAGACCCAGTACTTC.

The chain links TRBV4-1 to TRBJ1-6; unclear D gene. Germline lookup yields CDR1 MGHRA and CDR2 YSYEKL. CDR3 length: 17 residues. V was pared by 0 bases and J by 0 bases, with 9 bases between. CDR3 in amino acids: CASSQDHESSYNSPLHF. CDR3 bases: TGCGCCAGCAGCCAAGATCATGAGAGCTCCTATAATTCACCCCTCCACTTT.

The chain carries TRBV29-1 and TRBJ2-5; D is perhaps TRBD2 (5 bases). Germline CDR1 and CDR2: SQVTM and ANQGSEA. With 7 bases removed from V and 5 bases from J, the gap between germline ends came to 8 bases. The CDR3 loop spans 10 amino acids. CDR3 sequence reads: CSAGGETQYF. The CDR3 DNA sequence: TGCAGCGCAGGAGGTGAGACCCAGTACTTC. Based on the CDR3 plus reference TRBV29-1 and TRBJ2-5, the full variable domain is SAVISQKPSRDICQRGTSLTIQCQVDSQVTMMFWYRQQPGQSLTLIATANQGSEATYESGFVIDKFPISRPNLTFSTLTVSNMSPEDSSIYLCSAGGETQYFGPGTRLLVL.

The sample holds a few counts of this clone. For the CDR3, the DNA is TGTGCCATCAGTCCGATGGGACAGATGAACACTGAAGCTTTCTTT. Its protein product is CAISPMGQMNTEAFF. This sequence joins TRBV10-3 and TRBJ1-1, with 7 bases lining up with TRBD1. Per the germline V gene, CDR1 is ENHRY and CDR2 is SYGVKD. The CDR3 is 15 amino acids. Trimming took 5 bases from V and 0 from J; bases not matched to a gene: 6.

J is TRBJ2-6 and V is TRBV11-2; D unresolved. This CDR3 region has 15 residues. Looked up from germline, CDR1 is SGHAT and CDR2 is FQNNGV. Trimming shortened V by 4 bases and J by 8 bases, and 15 bases separated the two germline ends. In nucleotides, the CDR3 is TGTGCCAGCAGCTCGAGTGTAACCTTTCCCAACGTCCTGACTTTC. Its protein is CASSSSVTFPNVLTF.

The chain uses TRBV7-9 and TRBJ2-5, with a tentative D call TRBD2 (5 bases). Germline V gives CDR1 SEHNR, CDR2 FQNEAQ (reference sequence). The CDR3 is 14 residues long. The ends were cut back, 4 bases at V and 0 bases at J, with 9 bases in the middle. CDR3 residues: CASSSSRDQETQYF. The CDR3 nucleotides read TGTGCCAGCAGCTCCTCGAGGGACCAAGAGACCCAGTACTTC.

The gene calls are TRBV27 and TRBJ1-6; 7 positions agree with TRBD1. J was trimmed by 0 bases and V by 6 bases; bases with no gene match: 8. Germline V gene lookup returns CDR1 MNHEY and CDR2 SMNVEV (reference sequence). The CDR3 consists of 17 residues. CDR3 protein: CASSLARGSSYNSPLHF. The CDR3 coding sequence is TGTGCCAGCAGCCTTGCCAGGGGGAGCTCCTATAATTCACCCCTCCACTTT.

The V and J genes are TRBV7-9 and TRBJ1-1, with a tentative D call TRBD1 (5 bases). Germline CDR1 and CDR2: SEHNR and FQNEAQ (reference sequence). Between the trimmed V and J ends, which lost 3 bases and 0 bases, there was a span of 14 bases. The CDR3 has 16 residues. The CDR3 sequence: CASSLGREYMNTEAFF. DNA for the CDR3: TGTGCCAGCAGCTTGGGGCGCGAATATATGAACACTGAAGCTTTCTTT.

The chain carries TRBV2 and TRBJ1-2; D perhaps matches TRBD1 (6 bases). This CDR3 contains 11 residues. V lost 7 bases and J 10 bases, leaving 13 bases between the germline ends. Germline-derived CDR1 and CDR2 are SNHLY and FYNNEI. This CDR3 reads CASTMDRHYTF. The CDR3 DNA sequence: TGTGCCAGCACAATGGACAGACACTACACCTTC. The full variable domain, completed using reference TRBV2 and TRBJ1-2, is EPEVTQTPSHQVTQMGQEVILRCVPISNHLYFYWYRQILGQKVEFLVSFYNNEISEKSEIFDDQFSVERPDGSNFTLKIRSTKLEDSAMYFCASTMDRHYTFGSGTRLTVV.

This clone was seen just once. The J gene is TRBJ1-2, the V gene TRBV5-5; 7 bases agree with TRBD1. The V gene's germline CDR1 is SGHKS and CDR2 YYEKEE (reference sequence). The CDR3 consists of 14 residues. V trimming: 4 bases; J trimming: 2 bases; junction bases outside the gene matches: 5. For the CDR3, the DNA is TGTGCCAGCAGCCCGGGACAGACCAACTATGGCTACACCTTC. It codes for CASSPGQTNYGYTF.

The rearrangement joins TRBV5-1 to TRBJ2-7; D possibly corresponds to TRBD1 (5 bases). The CDR3 has 14 amino acids. Trimming removed 0 bases from V and 2 bases from J, with 9 bases in between. From germline, CDR1 is SGHRS and CDR2 YFSETQ. CDR3 nucleotide sequence: TGCGCCAGCAGCTTGGGACAGACGACCTACGAGCAGTACTTC. Encoded protein: CASSLGQTTYEQYF.

This clone was seen more than once but under ten times. J is TRBJ2-7 and V is TRBV11-2; unclear D gene. The CDR3 runs 15 residues. The V gene lost 5 bases and the J gene lost 3 bases, with 17 bases spanning the gap. CDR1 is SGHAT, CDR2 FQNNGV, per germline. The DNA for the CDR3 is TGTGCCAGCAGCATGCCGGTGTCAACGGTCTACGAGCAGTACTTC. This sequence encodes CASSMPVSTVYEQYF.

V usage is TRBV6-1 and J usage is TRBJ2-3; D uncertain. The CDR3 is 11 amino acids. Germline CDR1 MNHNS, CDR2 SASEGT. V shed 2 bases and J shed 6 bases, with 3 bases lying between them. CDR3 residues: CASSERDTQYF. CDR3 in DNA: TGTGCCAGCAGTGAACGTGATACGCAGTATTTT.

V and J are TRBV11-2 and TRBJ1-3; D is possibly TRBD1 (5 bases). With 5 bases removed from V and 8 bases from J, the gap between germline ends came to 19 bases. The germline CDR1 and CDR2 sequences are SGHAT and FQNNGV. CDR3 length equals 15 residues. This CDR3 reads CASSISHRRGDTIYF. The CDR3 bases are TGTGCCAGCAGCATCTCTCACAGGCGCGGGGACACCATATATTTT. The entire variable domain, with the rest obtained from reference TRBV11-2 and TRBJ1-3, is as follows: EAGVAQSPRYKIIEKRQSVAFWCNPISGHATLYWYQQILGQGPKLLIQFQNNGVVDDSQLPKDRFSAERLKGVDSTLKIQPAKLEDSAVYLCASSISHRRGDTIYFGEGSWLTVV.

The chain is built from TRBV19 and TRBJ1-5; possible D gene TRBD1, 5 bases. With 7 bases removed from V and 4 bases from J, the gap between germline ends came to 14 bases. Germline CDR1 reads LNHDA; CDR2 reads SQIVND (reference sequence). This CDR3 region has 14 residues. For the CDR3, the DNA is TGTGCCAGTATGCCAGGGCAGCTTAATCAGCCCCAGCATTTT. The encoded protein is CASMPGQLNQPQHF.

The genes are TRBV27 and TRBJ2-1; perhaps TRBD1 as D (6 bases). Trimming stripped 4 bases from V and 7 bases from J, with 17 bases between. This CDR3 contains 15 residues. The germline V gene encodes CDR1 MNHEY and CDR2 SMNVEV (reference sequence). CDR3 protein: CASSSSLQGINEQFF. For the CDR3, the DNA is TGTGCCAGCAGTTCCTCCTTACAGGGAATTAATGAGCAGTTCTTC.

In this sample, this clone turned up a few times. The genes are TRBV10-3 and TRBJ2-1, with TRBD2 matching 13 bases. The germline gives CDR1 ENHRY, CDR2 SYGVKD. The V segment lost 10 bases and the J segment 2 bases; nucleotides outside the gene matches: 8. This CDR3 is built from 16 residues. CDR3 sequence (DNA): TGTGCCACCAGGGGGGGACTAGCGGGGACCTACAATGAGCAGTTCTTC. Encoded protein: CATRGGLAGTYNEQFF.

The chain has TRBV21-1 and TRBJ2-2; the table's D call, TRBD2, was not checked against the DNA. TRBV21-1 is assigned pseudogene status. The CDR3 is made up of 14 amino acids. CDR3 sequence (DNA): TGTGCCAGCAGCCACTTGGCGGACACCGGGGAGCTGTTTTTT. Amino acids: CASSHLADTGELFF.

This clone has only a few counts. The chain is built from TRBV18 and TRBJ2-7; 8 nucleotides match TRBD2. Germline CDR1 is KGHSH and CDR2 is LQKENI. Unmatched junction bases numbered 0, after V lost 3 bases and J lost 5 bases. The CDR3 runs to 12 residues. The CDR3 loop reads CASSPTSDEQYF. Here the CDR3 DNA reads TGTGCCAGCTCACCGACTAGCGACGAGCAGTACTTC.

The chain couples TRBV5-6 to TRBJ2-1; maybe TRBD1 (5 bases). V dropped 0 bases and J dropped 4 bases, with 8 bases sitting between them. The CDR3 loop spans 14 amino acids. Germline assignment: CDR1 SGHDT and CDR2 YYEEEE. CDR3 region: CASSLAQVYNEQFF. The CDR3 DNA reads TGTGCCAGCAGCTTGGCACAGGTTTACAATGAGCAGTTCTTC.

The V call is TRBV30, the J call TRBJ1-5, with 9 bases aligning to TRBD1. Germline V gives CDR1 GTSNPN, CDR2 SVGIG (reference sequence). This CDR3 comprises 15 residues. The V segment lost 0 bases and the J segment 4 bases; nucleotides outside the gene matches: 4. In nucleotides, the CDR3 is TGTGCCTGGAGTGTGGGACAGGGTTTTAATCAGCCCCAGCATTTT. Its protein is CAWSVGQGFNQPQHF.

The V gene is TRBV2, the J gene TRBJ2-2, with 9 nucleotides matching TRBD1. CDR3 length: 14 amino acids. CDR1 SNHLY and CDR2 FYNNEI come from the germline V gene. The V and J ends lost 8 bases and 7 bases, in that order; junction bases with no gene match: 8. DNA of the CDR3: TGTGCCAGCCGACCACAGGGGGCTAGCGGGGAGCTGTTTTTT. It encodes CASRPQGASGELFF.

The rearrangement uses TRBV6-5 and TRBJ1-1, with D maybe TRBD1 (6 bases). The CDR3 loop spans 14 amino acids. V shed 0 bases and J shed 4 bases, with 9 bases lying between them. Per germline, CDR1 MNHEY and CDR2 SVGAGI. The CDR3 here is CASSYSTGATEAFF. In nucleotides, the CDR3 is TGTGCCAGCAGTTACTCGACAGGAGCCACTGAAGCTTTCTTT.

V gene TRBV28 combines with J gene TRBJ1-4; D uncertain. V was pared by 2 bases and J by 6 bases, with 10 bases between. Germline V gives CDR1 MDHEN, CDR2 SYDVKM. The CDR3 has 14 amino acids. DNA of the CDR3: TGTGCCAGCAGTTTAACGGGGTCGGATGAAAAACTGTTTTTT. This sequence encodes CASSLTGSDEKLFF.

The chain links TRBV28 to TRBJ2-7, with TRBD1 as a possible D gene (5 bases). There are 14 residues in the CDR3. V was cut by 2 bases and J by 5 bases, with 13 bases left in between. Germline V gene sequence: CDR1 MDHEN, CDR2 SYDVKM. The CDR3 sequence: CASSLSSGMDEQYF. In nucleotides, the CDR3 is TGTGCCAGCAGTTTAAGCTCAGGGATGGACGAGCAGTACTTC.

The chain joins TRBV19 to TRBJ2-2, with TRBD2 matching over 7 bases. V lost 1 base to trimming and J lost 8 bases; unmatched junction nucleotides: 10. The CDR3 extends over 16 amino acids. Per the germline V gene, CDR1 is LNHDA and CDR2 is SQIVND (reference sequence). The CDR3 is CASSIVAGGHGGELFF. For the CDR3, the DNA is TGTGCCAGTAGTATAGTAGCGGGTGGACATGGGGGGGAGCTGTTTTTT.

This chain joins TRBV5-4 and TRBJ2-7; tentatively, D is TRBD1 (6 bases). The CDR3 is made up of 14 amino acids. V lost 4 bases to trimming and J lost 2 bases, with 13 bases between them. Germline V CDR1 and CDR2: SGHNT, YYREEE (reference sequence). The CDR3 reads CASSLRGLAYEQYF. In DNA form, the CDR3 reads TGTGCCAGCAGCCTCAGGGGATTGGCCTACGAGCAGTACTTC. The variable domain in full, completed from reference TRBV5-4 and TRBJ2-7, reads ETGVTQSPTHLIKTRGQQVTLRCSSQSGHNTVSWYQQALGQGPQFIFQYYREEENGRGNFPPRFSGLQFPNYSSELNVNALELDDSALYLCASSLRGLAYEQYFGPGTRLTVT.

This clone was found once. The gene calls are TRBV6-5 and TRBJ2-5; D perhaps matches TRBD2 (6 bases). The J call could be wrong; TRBJ2-7 is a better fit for the DNA end. Germline CDR1 is MNHEY and CDR2 is SVGAGI. The CDR3 extends over 14 amino acids. CDR3 DNA: TGTGCCAGCACCCCCCTCGGGACTCCCTACGAGCAGTACTTC. Protein product: CASTPLGTPYEQYF.

V usage is TRBV7-2 and J usage is TRBJ1-1, with D possibly matching TRBD1 (6 bases). The germline gives CDR1 SGHTA, CDR2 FQGNSA. The V and J ends lost 5 bases and 0 bases respectively, with 16 bases between them. The CDR3 is made up of 16 amino acids. The CDR3 loop reads CASSQLRGAMNTEAFF. The CDR3 nucleotides read TGTGCCAGCAGCCAACTTCGGGGGGCCATGAACACTGAAGCTTTCTTT. The whole variable domain, filled in from reference TRBV7-2 and TRBJ1-1, reads GAGVSQSPSNKVTEKGKDVELRCDPISGHTALYWYRQSLGQGLEFLIYFQGNSAPDKSGLPSDRFSAERTGGSVSTLTIQRTQQEDSAVYLCASSQLRGAMNTEAFFGQGTRLTVV.

The J gene is TRBJ1-2, the V gene TRBV29-1, with D uncertain. Trimming took off 4 bases at V and 1 base at J, with 13 bases between the two ends. Germline V gene sequence: CDR1 SQVTM, CDR2 ANQGSEA. The CDR3 has 14 residues. CDR3 amino acids: CSVARTTINYGYTF. The CDR3 bases are TGCAGCGTTGCCCGCACGACTATTAACTATGGCTACACCTTC.

The chain recombines TRBV19 with TRBJ2-4; a possible D gene is TRBD1 (6 bases). The CDR3 loop spans 19 amino acids. With 6 bases removed from V and 0 bases from J, the gap between germline ends came to 24 bases. The germline V gene encodes CDR1 LNHDA and CDR2 SQIVND (reference sequence). For the CDR3, the DNA is TGTGCCAGTAGGTCGACAGGTTCATTGTGGGGTGTAGCCAAAAACATTCAGTACTTC. Translation: CASRSTGSLWGVAKNIQYF.